The sequence of this T cell receptor beta chain was determined in a study of cytomegalovirus exposure and HLA in healthy donors. Germline CDR1 reads GTSNPN; CDR2 reads SVGIG (reference sequence). The trim removed 0 bases at V and 8 bases at J, leaving 9 bases unmatched. This CDR3 comprises 15 residues. Amplification used 60 Vbeta primers and 13 Jbeta primers. The data were produced by immunoSEQ multiplex PCR, yet TCRdb's version contains in-frame clones alone and is incomplete. This repertoire shows 150,000 to 200,000 clones, more than 70% found once; its top ten account for 0.35% to 0.45%. Turning to this clone: Its antigen is as yet unknown.

Regarding the study as a whole: Researchers catalogued about 160 TCR beta chains as cytomegalovirus-associated.

This rearrangement joins TRBV30 to TRBJ2-1, with 8 bases identical to TRBD2. Sequencing was carried out using PBMCs. The source is a boy between 2 and 15 years old in good health and CMV-seronegative. The CDR3 DNA is TGTGCCTGGAGTGTAGTCGGGAGGGGATGGGATGAGCAGTTCTTC. Residues: CAWSVVGRGWDEQFF.